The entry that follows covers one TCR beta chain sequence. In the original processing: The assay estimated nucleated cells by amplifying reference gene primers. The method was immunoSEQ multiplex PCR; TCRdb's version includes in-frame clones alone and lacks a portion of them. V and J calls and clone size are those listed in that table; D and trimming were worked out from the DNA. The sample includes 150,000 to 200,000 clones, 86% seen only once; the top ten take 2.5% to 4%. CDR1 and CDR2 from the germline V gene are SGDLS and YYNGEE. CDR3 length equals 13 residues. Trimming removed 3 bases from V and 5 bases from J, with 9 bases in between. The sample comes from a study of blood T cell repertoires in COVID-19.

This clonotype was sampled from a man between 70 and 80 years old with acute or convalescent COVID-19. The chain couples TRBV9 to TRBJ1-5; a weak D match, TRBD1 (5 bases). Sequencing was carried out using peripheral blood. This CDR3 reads CASSGDSYQPQHF. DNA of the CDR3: TGTGCCAGCAGCGGCGACAGTTATCAGCCCCAGCATTTT.